The rows below give T cell receptor beta chains drawn from one sample of a study of T cells in narcolepsy. TCRdb's table, derived via immunoSEQ multiplex PCR, lists solely in-frame clones and lacks some. The table has around 19,000 clones, around four fifths seen once. The specimen sequenced was memory (CD45RA-) CD4+ T cells from blood. These receptor sequences come from a human donor in good health. CDR3s include the opening cysteine and the closing phenylalanine or tryptophan. Fields, in order: J gene, V gene, CDR3 length, D gene, CDR3 DNA, CDR3 protein. The D gene is left open where the match is weak.

>TRBJ1-5|TRBV7-2|14|TRBD1
TGTGCCAGCAGCTCAGGACAGGCGGGTCAGCCCCAGCATTTT
CASSSGQAGQPQHF